This TCR beta chain stems from a study of T cells in Graves' hyperthyroidism and ophthalmopathy. This CDR3 region has 11 residues. V gave up 6 bases and J gave up 13 bases, with 15 bases separating them. Germline CDR1 reads MNHEY; CDR2 reads SVGAGI. Amplification of TCR beta CDR3 regions was performed using RNA transcripts as template. Carried out on the TCR CDR3, a first-round RT-PCR used the HTBI primer set. MiXCR was run by TCRdb on the multiplex PCR reads, yielding one entry per CDR3 protein. The table lists 700,000 to 950,000 distinct CDR3 sequences, around a third of them singletons, with less than 35% in the top ten. This clonotype was detected ten times or more.

The chain combines TRBV6-5 with TRBJ1-2; D perhaps matches TRBD1 (6 bases). The sequence came from a woman in her 40s with Graves' hyperthyroidism. The source material was blood. The CDR3 DNA is TGTGCCAGCAGGGGGGGGGCAAACTCCACCTTC. Residues: CASRGGANSTF.